This T cell receptor (beta chain) stems from a study of blood T cells in healthy people across ages (dated by TCRdb to about 2015). About the investigation overall: In model experiments, template switching captured roughly one uniquely barcoded TCR beta cDNA molecule for every two T cells. Two additional independent replicas of 1 million unique cDNA reads from the same blood draw were analyzed for two donors (one aged 18 to 30 and one aged 80 or older). To avoid experimental bias, donors of different ages were distributed randomly across sequencing lanes. Using deep sequencing normalized with unique cDNA molecular identifiers, the study measured how TCR beta repertoire diversity changes with age. The donors were split into four age groups: young (average 16 years), middle-aged (roughly 39), aged (around 67) and long-lived (approximately 80).

From the cysteine through the phenylalanine, the CDR3 covers 13 amino acids. Only CDR3 DNA remains: 39 bases, in frame from the first base. For CDR1 and CDR2, the germline V gene (reference sequence) lists MNHEY and SMNVEV. The roughly 39 donors, aged 6 to 90 years, were systemically healthy Caucasian individuals from Russia. Each donor gave 8 to 10 milliliters of peripheral blood, collected into EDTA-treated Vacutainer tubes. Ficoll-Paque density-gradient centrifugation was used to isolate PBMCs, with at least 7 million obtained per sample. Total RNA, at least 6 micrograms per sample, was extracted from PBMCs with Trizol reagent. The percentages of naive CD45RAhigh/CD27high T cells were determined by flow cytometry on a PBMC aliquot from every donor. This clonotype occurred a few times. Its antigen has not been determined. No base quality information exists; no much larger clone differs at one position.

Preparation of the library involved 5' RACE. The instrument was an Illumina HiSeq 2500. A second PCR of about 7 to 12 cycles was performed with a sample-barcoded 5' primer and a J-beta primer mix. A template-switch 5' adaptor carrying 12 random nucleotides introduced a unique molecular identifier onto each TCR beta cDNA molecule. At least 3 million CDR3-containing paired-end reads were obtained from each sample. The Mint cDNA synthesis kit, primed by a TRBC-specific oligonucleotide, was used to synthesize first-strand cDNA from all RNA. Following uracil-DNA glycosylase treatment, all cDNA underwent a first 18-cycle PCR with the universal primers M1SS and BC2_uni_R. The authors processed their data as follows. Each sample was normalized by randomly selecting 1 million high-quality reads, each carrying a distinct molecular identifier. Reads sharing molecular identifiers were discarded rather than binned into consensus sequences. MiTCR, with a Q25 quality threshold and the strictest error-elimination algorithm, was used for CDR3 identification, clonotype clustering and error correction. Lower-bound total TCR beta diversity was estimated with a nonparametric unseen species model using Euler transformation. The raw public reads went through TCRdb reprocessing: fastp at Q25, MiXCR clone calling, in-frame beta chains kept. Rows are unified per CDR3 protein, each entry keeping the most common DNA and genes. For this entry, the V and J calls and clone size follow TCRdb and not the study's own pipeline. This sample comprises 1.5 million to 2 million distinct CDR3 sequences, about 35% of them detected only once. Approximately 10% of the sample is held by the ten biggest clonotypes.

The investigation overall reported the following: Compared with the aged group, more naive CD4+ T cells, fewer expanded clones and increased TCR diversity were shown by the long-lived group, suggesting age selection. Because the CMV infection status of the donors was unknown, age-related changes in expanded clonotypes may potentially have been confounded. Observed TCR beta diversity per million T cells fell roughly linearly with age, and a significant reduction was already apparent by age roughly 40. Estimates of total diversity based on one million sequenced T cells were regarded as lower bounds and as underestimates. The percentage of naive T cells measured by flow cytometry correlated strongly with observed TCR beta diversity. Bulk unsorted PBMC profiling prevented conclusive comparison of naive and antigen-experienced compartments.

The chain joins TRBV27 to TRBJ1-1, and TRBD1 may be the D gene, going by 6 matching bases. What was sequenced was blood. This receptor was identified in a woman aged 30 to 39 in good health. The nucleotides read TGTGGATCTCAACAGGGTCGGGGCACTGAAGCTTTCTTT. It translates to CGSQQGRGTEAFF.